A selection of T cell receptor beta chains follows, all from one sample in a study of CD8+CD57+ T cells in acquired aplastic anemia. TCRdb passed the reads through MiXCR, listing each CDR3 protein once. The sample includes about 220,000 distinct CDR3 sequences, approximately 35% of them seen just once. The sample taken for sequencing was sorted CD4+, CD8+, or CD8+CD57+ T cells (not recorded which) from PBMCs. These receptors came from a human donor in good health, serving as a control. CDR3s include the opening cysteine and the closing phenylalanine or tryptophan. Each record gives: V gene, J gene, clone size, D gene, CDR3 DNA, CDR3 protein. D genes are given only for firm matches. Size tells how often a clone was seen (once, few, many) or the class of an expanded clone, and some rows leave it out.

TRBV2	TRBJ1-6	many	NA	TGTGCCAGCAATGGACAGTATAATTCACCCCTCCACTTT	CASNGQYNSPLHF
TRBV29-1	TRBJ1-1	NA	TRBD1	TGCAGCTCAAGACAGGGGGGGACTGAAGCTTTCTTT	CSSRQGGTEAFF
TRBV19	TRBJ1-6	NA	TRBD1	TGTGCCAGTAGTATCCCAGGGGGATCACCCCTCCACTTT	CASSIPGGSPLHF
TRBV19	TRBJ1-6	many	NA	TGTGCCAGTAGTATGGACGACCTGGGGTATTCACCCCTCCACTTT	CASSMDDLGYSPLHF
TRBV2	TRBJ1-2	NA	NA	TGTGCCAGCAGTCTCGCCCCGGCCGGTGTCTATGGCTACACCTTC	CASSLAPAGVYGYTF
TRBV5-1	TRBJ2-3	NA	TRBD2	TGCGCCAGCAGCTTGGTGGCGGGAGCTGGAGATACGCAGTATTTT	CASSLVAGAGDTQYF
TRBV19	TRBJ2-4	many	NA	TGTGCCAGTGGGTCCTTGAACATTCAGTACTTC	CASGSLNIQYF
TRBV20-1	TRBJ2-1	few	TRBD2	TGCAGTGCTAACCCGGGACTAGCGGTTTACAATGAGCAGTTCTTC	CSANPGLAVYNEQFF
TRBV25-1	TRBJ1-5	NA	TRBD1	TGTGCCAGCGGTGGAGGACAGGGCGAGGGTCAGCCCCAGCATTTT	CASGGGQGEGQPQHF
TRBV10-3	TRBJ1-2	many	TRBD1	TGTGCCATCAGTGACAGGGGGGACAGGGGGAACTATGGCTACACCTTC	CAISDRGDRGNYGYTF
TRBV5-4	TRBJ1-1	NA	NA	TGTGCCAGCAGCTTGGGGCGGGGGGCCGGGACTGAAGCTTTCTTT	CASSLGRGAGTEAFF
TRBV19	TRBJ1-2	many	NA	TGTGCCAGCAAACGATTCCAGGTTGACTATGGCTACACCTTC	CASKRFQVDYGYTF
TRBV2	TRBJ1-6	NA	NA	TGTGCCAGCAGTTCGCCTCGGGCTAATTCACCCCTCCACTTT	CASSSPRANSPLHF
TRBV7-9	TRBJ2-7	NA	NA	TGTGCCAGCAGCTTGCGGGACTCAGAGTACGAGCAGTACTTC	CASSLRDSEYEQYF
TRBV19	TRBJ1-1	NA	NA	TGTGCCAGTAGTTTGAGGGGGGAGGGTTTCCCTGAAGCTTTCTTT	CASSLRGEGFPEAFF
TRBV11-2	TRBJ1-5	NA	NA	TGTGCCAGCAGCTTACGCGGACAGCTCAGCAATCAGCCCCAGCATTTT	CASSLRGQLSNQPQHF
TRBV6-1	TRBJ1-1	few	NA	TGTGCCAGCAGTGAAGGTAGGGGCACTGAAGCTTTCTTT	CASSEGRGTEAFF
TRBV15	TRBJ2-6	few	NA	TGTGCCACCAGCAGATCAAGGCTTACCAACGTCCTGACTTTC	CATSRSRLTNVLTF
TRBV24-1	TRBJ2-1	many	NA	TGTGCCACCAGTGGTGCGACTGGGTACAATGAGCAGTTCTTC	CATSGATGYNEQFF
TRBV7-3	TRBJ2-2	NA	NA	TGTGCCAGCAGACCCAATCCTTCGAACACCGGGGAGCTGTTTTTT	CASRPNPSNTGELFF
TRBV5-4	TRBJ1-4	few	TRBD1	TGTGCCAGCAGCCCGGGACAGGGGGCGACTAATGAAAAACTGTTTTTT	CASSPGQGATNEKLFF
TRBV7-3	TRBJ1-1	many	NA	TGTGCCAGCAGCTTAAGTAGGACAGAAGAAGCTTTCTTT	CASSLSRTEEAFF
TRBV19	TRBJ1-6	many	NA	TGTGCCAGTAGCAACACCAAGGGTTGGGGTTCACCCCTCCACTTT	CASSNTKGWGSPLHF
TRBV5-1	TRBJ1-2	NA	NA	TGCGCCAGCAGTTTGGGACAAGCTAACTATGGCTACACCTTC	CASSLGQANYGYTF
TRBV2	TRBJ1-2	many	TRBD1	TGTGCCAGCAGGCGCCTACGACAGGGAGGCTACACCTTC	CASRRLRQGGYTF
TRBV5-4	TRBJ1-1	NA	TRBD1	TGTGCCAGCAGCCCGGGGCCGGGACAGGGATTGAACACTGAAGCTTTCTTT	CASSPGPGQGLNTEAFF
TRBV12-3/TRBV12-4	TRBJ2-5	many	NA	TGTGCCAGCAGTTTAGGTTCGGGGGCGGAGACCCAGTACTTC	CASSLGSGAETQYF
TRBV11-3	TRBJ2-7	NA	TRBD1	TGTGCCAGCAGCTTAGGGAGGGACAGGACCTACGAGCAGTACTTC	CASSLGRDRTYEQYF
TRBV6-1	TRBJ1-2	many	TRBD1	TGTGCCAGCAGGCCCACAGGGGTAGATGGCTACACCTTC	CASRPTGVDGYTF
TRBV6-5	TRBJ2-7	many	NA	TGTGCCAGCAGATATAGCGTCTCCTACGAGCAGTACTTC	CASRYSVSYEQYF
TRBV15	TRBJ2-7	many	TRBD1	TGTGCCACCAGCCTCAGGGGACAGGGACAGCAGTACTTC	CATSLRGQGQQYF
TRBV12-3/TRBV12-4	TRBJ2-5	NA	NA	TGTGCCAGCAGTTGGACCCCCGGGACAAGATCTCTGACCCAGTACTTC	CASSWTPGTRSLTQYF
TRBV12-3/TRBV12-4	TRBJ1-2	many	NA	TGTGCCAGCAGGGCACAGGGAGGTGGCTACACCTTC	CASRAQGGGYTF
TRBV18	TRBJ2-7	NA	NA	TGTGCCAGCTCCCAAGGAGGACAGTACGAGCAGTACTTC	CASSQGGQYEQYF
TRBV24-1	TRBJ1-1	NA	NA	TGTGCCACCAAAGCTCGTAGCATGTTTGAAGCTTTCTTT	CATKARSMFEAFF
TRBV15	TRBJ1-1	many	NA	TGTGCCACCAGGGGCTTGAACACTGAAGCTTTCTTT	CATRGLNTEAFF
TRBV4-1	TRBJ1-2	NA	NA	TGCGCCAGCAGCCAATTCGCAGACAGCGCCTATGGCTACACCTTC	CASSQFADSAYGYTF